Below are 12 T cell receptor beta chains sequenced from a single sample in a study of T cells in women clearing cervical HPV infection. Profiling relied on immunoSEQ multiplex PCR, and the TCRdb table lists in-frame clones only, not all of them. This sample's table has fewer than 25,000 clones. Input material: blood buffy coat. The receptor source for this set is a woman between 18 and 69 years old with a cervical HPV16 infection that either progressed to CIN3+ or cleared (not recorded which).

With respect to this clone: The read falls 3 residues short of the CDR3 end, and the missing part is taken from the germline J gene. The chain employs TRBV6-1 and TRBJ2-7; TRBD2 matches at 7 bases. V was pared by 4 bases and J by 3 bases, with 6 bases of the junction left unmatched. There are 14 residues in the CDR3. Germline V gene data show CDR1 as MNHNS and CDR2 as SASEGT. CDR3 in amino acids: CASSARTSSYEQYF. Incomplete CDR3 DNA: TGTGCCAGCAGTGCCAGGACTAGTAGCTACGAG.

Concerning this clone itself: The read finishes 3 residues shy of the CDR3 end, and the germline J gene is used to complete it. The chain employs TRBV4-1 and TRBJ1-6, with a tentative D call TRBD1 (6 bases). Trimming left V 3 bases short and J 4 bases short, with 19 bases between. The CDR3 is made up of 18 amino acids. Germline assignment: CDR1 MGHRA and CDR2 YSYEKL. CDR3: CASSHLPPRTDYNSPLHF. The sequenced part of the CDR3 DNA is TGCGCCAGCAGCCATCTCCCCCCCCGGACAGATTATAATTCACCC.

Worth noting for this clone: The read is 3 residues too short to cover the CDR3 end, so that end is filled in from the germline J gene. The V call is TRBV7-6, the J call TRBJ2-1; 10 nucleotides agree with TRBD2. This CDR3 region has 15 residues. The germline V gene encodes CDR1 SGHVS and CDR2 FNYEAQ. V gave up 4 bases and J gave up 8 bases; unmatched junction bases: 8. The CDR3: CASSSGLAEGYEQFF. The CDR3 DNA, read in part, is TGTGCCAGCAGCTCCGGACTAGCGGAGGGGTATGAG. The whole variable domain, remainder taken from reference TRBV7-6 and TRBJ2-1, is GAGVSQSPRYKVTKRGQDVALRCDPISGHVSLYWYRQALGQGPEFLTYFNYEAQQDKSGLPNDRFSAERPEGSISTLTIQRTEQRDSAMYRCASSSGLAEGYEQFFGPGTRLTVL.

A word on this clone: The read terminates 3 residues before the CDR3 end, so the remaining end is supplied by the germline J gene. The chain links TRBV30 to TRBJ2-3, with D hard to call. Germline-derived CDR1 and CDR2 are GTSNPN and SVGIG (reference sequence). Between the trimmed V and J ends, which lost 2 bases and 5 bases, there was a span of 8 bases. The CDR3 has 12 amino acids. The CDR3 sequence is CAWSLTRDTQYF. The sequenced part of the CDR3 DNA is TGTGCCTGGAGTTTAACCAGAGATACG.

About this clone itself: The CDR3 extends 3 residues past the end of the read, so its final part is completed from the germline J gene. The chain links TRBV5-4 to TRBJ1-2; D call uncertain. This CDR3 contains 13 residues. Germline V gene lookup returns CDR1 SGHNT and CDR2 YYREEE (reference sequence). The DNA read from the CDR3 is TGTGCCAGCAGCTTACCGGGGTTGAGGGGC. Amino acids: CASSLPGLRG. The complete CDR3 protein is CASSLPGLRGYTF.

Concerning this clone: The read halts 3 residues ahead of the CDR3 end, with the missing end drawn from the germline J gene. The gene calls are TRBV7-9 and TRBJ2-4, with D possibly being TRBD2 (5 bases). Germline V gives CDR1 SEHNR, CDR2 FQNEAQ (reference sequence). The CDR3 spans 11 residues. The CDR3 bases that were read are TGTGCCAGCAGCCAGCCGGACTCT. It codes for CASSQPDS. The whole CDR3 is CASSQPDSQYF.

Details on this clone: The CDR3 is cut off 3 residues early in the read; its end comes from the germline J gene. The chain couples TRBV5-6 to TRBJ1-5; 9 bases map to TRBD1. The CDR3 is 14 amino acids. Germline CDR1 is SGHDT and CDR2 is YYEEEE. Trimming at V came to 4 bases and at J to 6 bases, leaving 5 bases not matched to a gene. The part of the CDR3 DNA that was read is TGTGCCAGCAGCCCCGGACAGGGGAGTCAGCCC. As protein: CASSPGQGSQP. The full CDR3 protein reads CASSPGQGSQPQHF.

In regard to this clone: The CDR3 end lies 3 residues beyond the end of the read and is filled in from the germline J gene. Other nucleotide sequences in the sample specify the same CDR3. The genes are TRBV11-2 and TRBJ2-7; 7 nucleotides agree with TRBD1. With 5 bases clipped from V and 6 bases from J, the junction kept 13 bases outside the gene matches. Germline-derived CDR1 and CDR2 are SGHAT and FQNNGV. The CDR3 has 15 amino acids. Incomplete CDR3 DNA: TGTGCCAGCAGCCGTACAGGGGTCATGGACGGCGAG. Translation: CASSRTGVMDGE. The full CDR3 sequence reads CASSRTGVMDGEQYF.

Concerning this clone: The missing CDR3 end, 3 residues past where the read stops, is filled in from the germline J gene. This chain uses TRBV5-3 with TRBJ2-1; 9 bases line up with TRBD2. TRBV5-3 is filed as an ORF, its function uncertain. The ends lost 0 bases at V and 2 bases at J; junction bases unmatched: 6. The CDR3 covers 17 residues. This CDR3 reads CARSLVVSGRTYNEQFF. Partial CDR3 DNA: TGTGCCAGAAGCTTGGTTGTGAGCGGGAGGACCTACAATGAG.

Regarding this clone: Coverage ceases 3 residues before the CDR3 finishes, and the germline J gene fills in the end. V and J are TRBV7-9 and TRBJ1-2; no reliable D call. Per germline, CDR1 SEHNR and CDR2 FQNEAQ (reference sequence). The CDR3 runs to 15 residues. The chain's CDR3 is CASSSSGSWYNDYTF. CDR3 bases read: TGTGCCAGCAGCTCGAGCGGGAGTTGGTACAATGAC.

As regards this clone: The read stops 3 residues short of the end of the CDR3; the missing end is completed from the germline J gene. V gene TRBV20-1 combines with J gene TRBJ2-1; 7 bases match TRBD2. This CDR3 has 17 residues. From germline, CDR1 is DFQATT and CDR2 SNEGSKA (reference sequence). J was trimmed by 3 bases and V by 0 bases; bases with no gene match: 11. Incomplete CDR3 DNA: TGCAGTGCTAGAGATGAGTTAAGGCTAGCGGACTACAATGAG. Its translation is CSARDELRLADYNE. The CDR3 in its entirety is CSARDELRLADYNEQFF.

Its frequency marks this clone as medium-sized (0.01 to 0.1%). Read data end 3 residues before the CDR3 end; the end is taken from the germline J gene. The chain has TRBV6-2 or TRBV6-3 and TRBJ2-2, with D possibly TRBD1 on 6 matching bases. The V and J ends lost 4 bases and 5 bases respectively, with 11 bases between them. CDR3 size: 14 residues. Looked up from germline, CDR1 is MNHEY and CDR2 is SVGEGT. The part of the CDR3 DNA that was read is TGTGCCAGCAGTTGGCCAGGGGATACCGGGGAG. This encodes CASSWPGDTGE. The whole CDR3 protein is CASSWPGDTGELFF.